This T cell receptor (beta chain) was recovered during a study of cytomegalovirus exposure and HLA in healthy donors. Vbeta (60) and Jbeta (13) primers were used in the PCR. Measured with immunoSEQ multiplex PCR; TCRdb has only the in-frame clones, and not every one. This table has roughly 130,000 clones, about 80% appearing once. Germline-derived CDR1 and CDR2 are LNHDA and SQIVND (reference sequence). The CDR3 loop spans 14 amino acids. J gave up 8 bases and V 3 bases, and 4 bases lay outside the gene matches. Findings and limits, study-wide: No immune exposure information besides CMV serostatus was available. V segments that were indistinguishable, TRBV6-2 and TRBV6-3 among them, were omitted from analysis. Equally common other TCR beta chains were less clonally expanded than HLA-associated ones, a later analysis found.

Despite likely unrecorded immune exposures, the donors were nominally healthy at the time of sampling. In the case of this clone: Its antigen is currently unknown.

The source is a man in his forties in good health and CMV-seronegative. This chain connects TRBV19 to TRBJ2-1, with TRBD1 matching over 10 bases. The sample comprised PBMCs. The CDR3 protein is CASSIRDRGDEQFF. The DNA for the CDR3 is TGTGCCAGTAGTATCCGGGACAGGGGAGATGAGCAGTTCTTC.